These 29 T cell receptor beta chains came from one sample sequenced in a study of blood T cell repertoires in COVID-19. Using immunoSEQ multiplex PCR, the repertoire was profiled, and TCRdb retains in-frame clones only, with some absent. The sample comprises some 320,000 clones, approximately 87% of which are singletons, and less than 6% rests with the top ten. The sample consisted of PBMCs or T cells enriched from blood (not recorded which). The source of these receptors is a woman in her twenties or thirties who had recovered from COVID-19.

This clone was recorded a few times. This rearrangement joins TRBV7-6 to TRBJ2-5; D gene unclear. CDR3 size: 12 residues. Trimming left V 6 bases short and J 4 bases short, with 9 bases between. Germline CDR1 SGHVS, CDR2 FNYEAQ. The CDR3 DNA is TGTGCCAGCAGTTCTTTTCGAGAGACCCAGTACTTC. Its protein product is CASSSFRETQYF.

CDR3 loop: CASSPEPQGAKGYTF. CDR3 nucleotide sequence: TGCGCCAGCAGCCCAGAGCCTCAGGGGGCCAAAGGCTACACCTTC. The chain couples TRBV5-1 to TRBJ1-2, with 8 bases identical to TRBD1. In germline, CDR1 is SGHRS, CDR2 YFSETQ. Trimming at V came to 4 bases and at J to 8 bases, leaving 13 bases not matched to a gene. The CDR3 consists of 15 residues.

In its sample, this clone was seen a few times. This chain connects TRBV19 to TRBJ1-1; D unresolved. Germline CDR1 reads LNHDA; CDR2 reads SQIVND (reference sequence). There are 13 residues in the CDR3. Trimming took off 6 bases at V and 3 bases at J, with 11 bases between the two ends. The CDR3 DNA sequence: TGTGCCAGTAGACGGGGATTGGACACTGAAGCTTTCTTT. It encodes CASRRGLDTEAFF.

This chain links TRBV10-2 with TRBJ1-1; D is ambiguous. Germline CDR1 is WSHSY and CDR2 is SAAADI. V was pared by 8 bases and J by 0 bases, with 7 bases between. The CDR3 is 12 amino acids. CDR3 bases: TGCGCCAGCGGTCTAGTGAACACTGAAGCTTTCTTT. It translates to CASGLVNTEAFF.

The J gene is TRBJ1-3, the V gene TRBV5-1, with D unresolved. The CDR3 contains 15 residues. With 3 bases removed from V and 0 bases from J, the gap between germline ends came to 10 bases. Germline loops: CDR1 SGHRS, CDR2 YFSETQ. The CDR3: CASSSTASSGNTIYF. CDR3 coding DNA: TGCGCCAGCAGCTCGACTGCCAGCTCTGGAAACACCATATATTTT.

The chain has TRBV7-6 and TRBJ2-3, with unresolved D. V lost 1 base and J lost 1, with 21 bases in between. This CDR3 has 19 residues. Germline CDR1 SGHVS, CDR2 FNYEAQ. The CDR3 loop is CASSLGWSAPSRGTDTQYF. DNA of the CDR3: TGTGCCAGCAGCTTAGGGTGGAGCGCCCCTTCTCGGGGCACAGATACGCAGTATTTT.

This clone was recorded once. The V and J genes are TRBV2 and TRBJ2-7; TRBD1 is a possible D gene (5 bases). Germline assignment: CDR1 SNHLY and CDR2 FYNNEI. V lost 8 bases, J lost 4 bases, and 12 bases lay in between. This CDR3 spans 12 amino acids. The chain's CDR3 is CASGKDRYEQYF. Written as DNA, the CDR3 is TGTGCCAGCGGGAAAGACAGATACGAGCAGTACTTC.

The chain joins TRBV19 to TRBJ1-6; 10 bases are a match to TRBD1. The CDR3 consists of 14 residues. Germline V gene sequence: CDR1 LNHDA, CDR2 SQIVND (reference sequence). Losses at the gene ends were 6 bases for V and 8 bases for J; bases not matched to a gene: 4. The CDR3 loop reads CASRPGQGDSPLHF. The CDR3 DNA is TGTGCCAGTAGGCCTGGACAGGGGGATTCACCCCTCCACTTT. Full variable domain (outside the CDR3, taken from reference TRBV19 and TRBJ1-6): DGGITQSPKYLFRKEGQNVTLSCEQNLNHDAMYWYRQDPGQGLRLIYYSQIVNDFQKGDIAEGYSVSREKKESFPLTVTSAQKNPTAFYLCASRPGQGDSPLHFGNGTRLTVT.

A few counts support this clone. This chain joins TRBV28 and TRBJ2-1; TRBD2 agrees at 8 bases. Germline-derived CDR1 and CDR2 are MDHEN and SYDVKM. The V gene end was trimmed by 6 bases and the J gene end by 9 bases; junction bases not matched to a gene: 13. This CDR3 comprises 15 residues. CDR3 nucleotides: TGTGCCAGCAGACCGCCAGGGGCGGGGGGCGGTGAGCAGTTCTTC. Translation gives CASRPPGAGGGEQFF.

The rearrangement uses TRBV6-5 and TRBJ1-2; D gene uncertain. The V end lost 5 bases, the J end lost 7 bases, and 14 bases lay between the germline ends. This CDR3 has 13 amino acids. CDR1 MNHEY and CDR2 SVGAGI come from the germline V gene. The CDR3 DNA reads TGTGCCAGCAGTCGCGGGCTATTCGGTGGCTACACCTTC. It specifies CASSRGLFGGYTF.

The rearrangement uses TRBV27 and TRBJ2-7; TRBD1 matches at 8 bases. V gave up 4 bases and J gave up 7 bases; unmatched junction bases: 9. This CDR3 contains 14 residues. Germline V gene lookup returns CDR1 MNHEY and CDR2 SMNVEV (reference sequence). The CDR3 reads CASSYTTGAEEQYF. CDR3 DNA sequence: TGTGCCAGCAGTTACACGACAGGGGCGGAGGAGCAGTACTTC.

This sequence joins TRBV10-3 and TRBJ1-1; 8 bases fit TRBD1. The germline gives CDR1 ENHRY, CDR2 SYGVKD. The length of the CDR3 is 15 residues. With 5 bases clipped from V and 5 bases from J, the junction kept 10 bases outside the gene matches. The DNA of the CDR3 is TGTGCCATCAGTCTGGACAGGGCGACGGGGACTGAAGCTTTCTTT. This encodes CAISLDRATGTEAFF.

The chain carries TRBV18 and TRBJ1-2; D is unclear. Per germline, CDR1 KGHSH and CDR2 LQKENI. Trimming stripped 0 bases from V and 5 bases from J, with 7 bases between. This CDR3 region has 13 residues. The CDR3 nucleotides are TGTGCCAGCTCACCACCGTCCATTTATGGCTACACCTTC. This codes for CASSPPSIYGYTF.

The rearrangement uses TRBV18 and TRBJ1-3; TRBD1 is a possible D gene (6 bases). The V end lost 2 bases, the J end lost 5 bases, and 16 bases lay between the germline ends. CDR3 length: 16 amino acids. Germline V CDR1 and CDR2: KGHSH, LQKENI. This CDR3 is CASSPTHRASRNTIYF. The CDR3, as DNA: TGTGCCAGCTCACCAACCCACAGGGCAAGTCGAAACACCATATATTTT.

This sequence joins TRBV9 and TRBJ1-1; D gene ambiguous. There are 12 residues in the CDR3. V was shortened by 0 bases and J by 10 bases, with 10 bases between the two germline ends. Per the germline V gene, CDR1 is SGDLS and CDR2 is YYNGEE. The CDR3 region has the DNA TGTGCCAGCAGCGTAGGGGTCGGGAGAGCTTTCTTT. As protein: CASSVGVGRAFF.

This clone was recorded only once. The chain carries TRBV5-1 and TRBJ2-5, with 7 positions matching TRBD1. Germline trimming cut 7 bases from V and 1 base from J; bases unmatched to any gene: 10. The germline gives CDR1 SGHRS, CDR2 YFSETQ. The CDR3 runs 15 residues. The CDR3 DNA is TGCGCCAGCCACACCCGGGACAGTTCCCAAGAGACCCAGTACTTC. This gives the protein CASHTRDSSQETQYF.

The V and J genes are TRBV6-5 and TRBJ1-1, with TRBD1 identical over 8 bases. The ends lost 6 bases at V and 7 bases at J; junction bases unmatched: 7. Germline CDR1 is MNHEY and CDR2 is SVGAGI. The CDR3 consists of 13 residues. The CDR3 here is CASRQTGVIEAFF. The CDR3 nucleotides read TGTGCCAGCAGACAGACAGGGGTAATTGAAGCTTTCTTT.

This chain links TRBV5-1 with TRBJ1-1; D is ambiguous. Germline CDR1 SGHRS, CDR2 YFSETQ. V was shortened by 0 bases and J by 2 bases, with 14 bases between the two germline ends. This CDR3 region has 16 residues. For the CDR3, the DNA is TGCGCCAGCAGCTTGGTAGCGGGCGCGGGTAACACTGAAGCTTTCTTT. It yields the protein CASSLVAGAGNTEAFF.

The chain combines TRBV19 with TRBJ1-2; D gene unclear. The V and J ends lost 7 bases and 4 bases respectively, with 16 bases between them. The CDR3 extends over 14 amino acids. Germline V CDR1 and CDR2: LNHDA, SQIVND (reference sequence). CDR3 nucleotide sequence: TGTGCCAGTACCCCAAGCCACAGTCCCTATGGCTACACCTTC. Encoded protein: CASTPSHSPYGYTF. Full variable domain (rest looked up from reference TRBV19 and TRBJ1-2): DGGITQSPKYLFRKEGQNVTLSCEQNLNHDAMYWYRQDPGQGLRLIYYSQIVNDFQKGDIAEGYSVSREKKESFPLTVTSAQKNPTAFYLCASTPSHSPYGYTFGSGTRLTVV.

The chain uses TRBV5-4 and TRBJ1-2; tentatively, D is TRBD1 (5 bases). Germline CDR1 and CDR2: SGHNT and YYREEE (reference sequence). The CDR3 is made up of 13 amino acids. Between the trimmed V and J ends, which lost 0 bases and 5 bases, there was a span of 8 bases. The DNA for the CDR3 is TGTGCCAGCAGCTTGGGGCGGGGGTATGGCTACACCTTC. It translates to CASSLGRGYGYTF.

The gene calls are TRBV7-9 and TRBJ1-2; TRBD1 matches 10 bases. This CDR3 is 16 amino acids long. CDR1 is SEHNR, CDR2 FQNEAQ, per germline (reference sequence). V dropped 5 bases and J dropped 4; count of bases not matched to a gene: 10. CDR3 region: CASSQGQGVHGYGYTF. The CDR3 DNA follows: TGTGCCAGCAGCCAAGGACAGGGGGTCCACGGCTATGGCTACACCTTC.

The chain combines TRBV5-1 with TRBJ2-1; TRBD2 matches at 10 bases. V shed 1 base and J 9 bases; nucleotides not matched to a gene: 7. In germline, CDR1 is SGHRS, CDR2 YFSETQ. The CDR3 is 15 amino acids. The CDR3, as DNA: TGCGCCAGCAGCTTGACAGCGGGGGGGCTCGGTGAGCAGTTCTTC. Residues: CASSLTAGGLGEQFF.

The chain carries TRBV25-1 and TRBJ1-1; 10 bases match TRBD1. CDR1 MGHDK and CDR2 SYGVNS come from the germline V gene. The CDR3 totals 14 residues. V lost 6 bases, J lost 6 bases, and 7 bases stayed unmatched. The CDR3 here is CASRATGGFSEAFF. CDR3 in DNA: TGTGCCAGCAGGGCGACAGGGGGCTTCTCTGAAGCTTTCTTT. The full variable domain, completed using reference TRBV25-1 and TRBJ1-1, is EADIYQTPRYLVIGTGKKITLECSQTMGHDKMYWYQQDPGMELHLIHYSYGVNSTEKGDLSSESTVSRIRTEHFPLTLESARPSHTSQYLCASRATGGFSEAFFGQGTRLTVV.

The chain recombines TRBV19 with TRBJ2-7; tentative D call: TRBD1 (5 bases). The CDR3 is 14 residues long. CDR1 is LNHDA, CDR2 SQIVND, per germline (reference sequence). The V end was cut by 5 bases, the J end by 3 bases, with 14 bases between. The CDR3 spells CASSPQGPHYEQYF. The CDR3 DNA reads TGTGCCAGTAGTCCCCAGGGCCCTCACTACGAGCAGTACTTC.

The J gene is TRBJ2-3, the V gene TRBV6-5; 11 bases are shared with TRBD2. Germline V gene data show CDR1 as MNHEY and CDR2 as SVGAGI. With V trimmed by 6 bases and J by 2 bases, 4 bases remained unmatched. There are 15 residues in the CDR3. CDR3 amino acids: CASSLLAGVTDTQYF. The CDR3, as DNA: TGTGCCAGCAGCCTACTAGCGGGAGTCACAGATACGCAGTATTTT.

This rearrangement joins TRBV19 to TRBJ1-1, with no clear D. Between the trimmed V and J ends, which lost 5 bases and 0 bases, there was a span of 7 bases. The length of the CDR3 is 13 residues. Germline V lookup: CDR1 LNHDA, CDR2 SQIVND (reference sequence). The CDR3 DNA reads as TGTGCCAGTAGTCCTCGGGTGAACACTGAAGCTTTCTTT. Protein: CASSPRVNTEAFF.

The rearrangement uses TRBV7-2 and TRBJ2-5; 10 nucleotides align to TRBD2. From germline, CDR1 is SGHTA and CDR2 FQGNSA. Trimming at V came to 1 base and at J to 5 bases, leaving 10 bases not matched to a gene. The CDR3 is 17 amino acids. The CDR3 region is CASSLGLAGVSSETQYF. The CDR3 bases are TGTGCCAGCAGCTTAGGTCTAGCGGGGGTCTCTTCTGAGACCCAGTACTTC. The full variable domain, completed using reference TRBV7-2 and TRBJ2-5, is GAGVSQSPSNKVTEKGKDVELRCDPISGHTALYWYRQSLGQGLEFLIYFQGNSAPDKSGLPSDRFSAERTGGSVSTLTIQRTQQEDSAVYLCASSLGLAGVSSETQYFGPGTRLLVL.

The chain couples TRBV3-1 (or the pseudogene TRBV3-2) to TRBJ1-4; D is uncertain. This CDR3 contains 12 residues. Trimming stripped 4 bases from V and 8 bases from J, with 8 bases between. CDR1 is LGHDT and CDR2 is YNNKEL in the germline V gene (reference sequence). This chain's CDR3 is CASSRGNEKLFF. As DNA, the CDR3 is TGTGCCAGCAGCCGCGGAAACGAAAAACTGTTTTTT.

This clone was seen a few times. The rearrangement uses TRBV24-1 and TRBJ2-5; D not certain. The ends were cut back, 3 bases at V and 1 base at J, with 8 bases in the middle. Germline CDR1 reads KGHDR; CDR2 reads SFDVKD. The CDR3 runs to 14 residues. The CDR3 nucleotides read TGTGCCACCAGTGATGGAGCAGTCCAAGAGACCCAGTACTTC. Its translation: CATSDGAVQETQYF.